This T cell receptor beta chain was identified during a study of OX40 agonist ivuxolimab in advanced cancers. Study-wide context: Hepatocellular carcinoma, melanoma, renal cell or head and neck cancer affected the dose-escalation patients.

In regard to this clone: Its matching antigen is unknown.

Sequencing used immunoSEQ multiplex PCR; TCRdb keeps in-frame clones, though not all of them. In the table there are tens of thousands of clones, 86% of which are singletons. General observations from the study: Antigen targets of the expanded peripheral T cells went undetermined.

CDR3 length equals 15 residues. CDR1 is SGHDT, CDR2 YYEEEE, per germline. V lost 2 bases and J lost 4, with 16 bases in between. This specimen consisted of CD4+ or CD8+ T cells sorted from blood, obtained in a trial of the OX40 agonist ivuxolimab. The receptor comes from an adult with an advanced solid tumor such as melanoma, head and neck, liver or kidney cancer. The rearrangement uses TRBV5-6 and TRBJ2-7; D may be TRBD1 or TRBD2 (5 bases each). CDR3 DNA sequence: TGTGCCAGCAGCTTCGGGACCTTTGATGGTTACGAGCAGTACTTC. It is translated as CASSFGTFDGYEQYF.